The source of this T cell receptor beta chain is a study of control samples from healthy donors and cancer patients. Clones were read by immunoSEQ multiplex PCR, and TCRdb kept only the in-frame ones, dropping some. The sample has under 70,000 clones, approximately 86% seen once. The CDR3 runs 16 residues. From germline, CDR1 is SGHTA and CDR2 FQGTGA. The V and J ends lost 2 bases and 0 bases respectively, with 12 bases between them. This clone was seen more than once but under ten times. The chain has TRBV7-3 and TRBJ2-3, with D possibly being TRBD2 (6 bases). Sequencing was performed on blood. The TCR was taken from a man aged 50 or older in good health. CDR3 sequence: CASSLDGGMSTDTQYF. In nucleotides, the CDR3 is TGTGCCAGCAGCTTAGACGGCGGGATGAGCACAGATACGCAGTATTTT.